This TCR beta chain was sequenced in a study of T cells in Graves' hyperthyroidism and ophthalmopathy. The CDR3 runs to 14 residues. Trimming pared 2 bases from V and 5 bases from J, leaving 12 bases between. The V gene's germline CDR1 is SNHLY and CDR2 FYNNEI. Many counts were recorded for this clonotype. Amplified TCR beta CDR3 regions came from RNA transcripts. TCR CDR3 underwent first-round RT-PCR with the HTBI primer set. Each CDR3 protein gets one entry after TCRdb re-called the multiplex PCR reads with MiXCR. The sample lists under 750,000 distinct CDR3 sequences, around 20% seen once, with 16% in the top ten.

The TCR was taken from a woman aged 45-60 years with Graves' hyperthyroidism that later progressed to Graves' ophthalmopathy. The sequencing input was blood. The chain carries TRBV2 and TRBJ2-5; D unclear. CDR3 coding DNA: TGTGCCAGCAGTGAATTACGGACCCGGGAGACCCAGTACTTC. Translating it yields CASSELRTRETQYF.